The sample holds a few counts of the clone carrying this T cell receptor beta chain. Its antigen remains unidentified. The authors reverse transcribed all of the isolated RNA, so sequencing captured expressed TCRB transcripts. Clones were sequenced by immunoSEQ multiplex PCR, and TCRdb holds only the in-frame ones, with some missing. The sample includes a few hundred thousand clones, roughly 13% of them seen just once. This entry belongs to a study of beta chain features in type 1 diabetes. General observations from the study: In comparison with healthy donors, patients had naive, central memory and Treg TCRB repertoires that appeared more similar. All four CD4+ subsets of Type 1 diabetes patients contained TCRB CDR3s that were moderately but significantly shorter. VDJ junctions from type 1 diabetes patients carried fewer insertions and larger deletions.

CDR1 and CDR2 from the germline V gene are SGHKS and YYEKEE (reference sequence). The CDR3 has 13 amino acids. The trim removed 3 bases at V and 10 bases at J, leaving 5 bases unmatched. Isolation of CD4+ naive, central memory, regulatory and stem cell-like memory cells was achieved by sorting via CD45RO/CCR7/CD25/CD127/CD95/CD27. What was sequenced was naive CD4+ T cells from blood. The chain carries TRBV5-5 and TRBJ2-1; TRBD1 aligns across 9 bases. This clonotype was obtained from a woman under 30 with type 1 diabetes. CDR3 loop: CASSSSGTGEQFF. For the CDR3, the DNA is TGTGCCAGCAGCTCGAGTGGGACAGGGGAGCAGTTCTTC.